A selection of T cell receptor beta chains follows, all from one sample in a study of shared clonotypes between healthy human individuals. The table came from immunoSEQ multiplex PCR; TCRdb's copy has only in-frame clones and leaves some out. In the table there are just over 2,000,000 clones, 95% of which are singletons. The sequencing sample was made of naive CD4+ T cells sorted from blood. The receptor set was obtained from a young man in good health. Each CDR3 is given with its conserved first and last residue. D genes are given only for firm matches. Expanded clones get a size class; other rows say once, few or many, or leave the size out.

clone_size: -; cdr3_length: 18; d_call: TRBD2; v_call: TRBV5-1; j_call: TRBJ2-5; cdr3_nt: TGCGCCAGCAGCTTAGATGCGGGACTAGCGCCCGAACAAGAGACCCAGTACTTC; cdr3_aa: CASSLDAGLAPEQETQYF
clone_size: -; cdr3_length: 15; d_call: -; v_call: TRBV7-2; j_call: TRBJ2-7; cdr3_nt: TGTGCCAGCAGCTTCGCAGGGATCAGCTCCTACGAGCAGTACTTC; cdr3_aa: CASSFAGISSYEQYF
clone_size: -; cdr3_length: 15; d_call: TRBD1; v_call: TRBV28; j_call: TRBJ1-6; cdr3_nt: TGTGCCAGCAGATTCTCGGACAGGGAGAATTCACCCCTCCACTTT; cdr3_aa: CASRFSDRENSPLHF
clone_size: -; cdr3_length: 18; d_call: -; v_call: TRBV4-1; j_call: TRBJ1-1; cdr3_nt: TGCGCCAGCAGCCAACTCCCCAGGGTCGGGTTGACCTACGCTGAAGCTTTCTTT; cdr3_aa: CASSQLPRVGLTYAEAFF
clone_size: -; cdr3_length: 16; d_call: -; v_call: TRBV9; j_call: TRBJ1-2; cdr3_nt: TGTGCCAGCAGCGCCTACGAGGGCAAAACAGGGCGCGGCTACACCTTC; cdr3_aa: CASSAYEGKTGRGYTF
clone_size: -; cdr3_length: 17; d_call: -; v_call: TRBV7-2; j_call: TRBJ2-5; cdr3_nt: TGTGCCAGCAGCCACCCGTTGAGGGGACCCCCCCAAGAGACCCAGTACTTC; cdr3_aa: CASSHPLRGPPQETQYF
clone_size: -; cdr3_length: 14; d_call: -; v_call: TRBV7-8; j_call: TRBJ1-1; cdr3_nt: TGTGCCAGCAGCTCCAGGGAGAGGGGAAAGGAAGCTTTCTTT; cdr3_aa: CASSSRERGKEAFF
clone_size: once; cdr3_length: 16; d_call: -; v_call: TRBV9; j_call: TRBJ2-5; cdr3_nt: TGTGCCAGCAGCGTAGGGGCTATCGACATCCAAGAGACCCAGTACTTC; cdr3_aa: CASSVGAIDIQETQYF
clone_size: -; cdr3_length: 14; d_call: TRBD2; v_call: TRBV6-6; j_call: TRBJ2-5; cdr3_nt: TGTGCCAGCAGTCGGGGGGGAACCCAGGAGACCCAGTACTTC; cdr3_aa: CASSRGGTQETQYF
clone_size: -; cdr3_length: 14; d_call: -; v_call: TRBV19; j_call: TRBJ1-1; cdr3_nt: TGTGCCAGTAGTATAAGAGTTCGGGTCACTGAAGCTTTCTTT; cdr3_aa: CASSIRVRVTEAFF
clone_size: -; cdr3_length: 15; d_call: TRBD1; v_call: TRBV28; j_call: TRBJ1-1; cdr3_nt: TGTGCCAGCAAGTCAGGTACAGGGGGAAGGACTGAAGCTTTCTTT; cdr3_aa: CASKSGTGGRTEAFF
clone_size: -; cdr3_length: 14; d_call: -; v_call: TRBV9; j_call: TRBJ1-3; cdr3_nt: TGTGCCAGCAGCGTAGCAAATTCTGGAAACACCATATATTTT; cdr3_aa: CASSVANSGNTIYF
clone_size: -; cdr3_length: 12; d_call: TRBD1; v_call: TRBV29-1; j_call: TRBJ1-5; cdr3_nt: TGCAGCGCACAGGGGGCGGGTCAGCCCCAGCATTTT; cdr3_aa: CSAQGAGQPQHF
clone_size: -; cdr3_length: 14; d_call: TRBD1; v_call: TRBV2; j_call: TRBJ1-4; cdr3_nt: TGTGCCAGCAACCTCGGGACAGGGGTTGAAAAACTGTTTTTT; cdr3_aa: CASNLGTGVEKLFF
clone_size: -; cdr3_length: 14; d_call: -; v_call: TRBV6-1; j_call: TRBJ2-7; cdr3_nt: TGTGCCAGCAGTCTTCGGACATTAATCTACGAGCAGTACTTC; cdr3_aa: CASSLRTLIYEQYF
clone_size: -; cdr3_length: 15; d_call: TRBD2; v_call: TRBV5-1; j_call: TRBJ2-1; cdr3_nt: TGCGCCAGCAGCACTACTAGCGGGAGTAACAATGAGCAGTTCTTC; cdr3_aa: CASSTTSGSNNEQFF
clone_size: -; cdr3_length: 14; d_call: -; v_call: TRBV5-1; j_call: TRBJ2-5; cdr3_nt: TGCGCCAGCTCTAGGGGGGGCCCAGGGGAGACCCAGTACTTC; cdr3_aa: CASSRGGPGETQYF
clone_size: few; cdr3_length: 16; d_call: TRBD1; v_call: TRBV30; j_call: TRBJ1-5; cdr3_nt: TGTGCCTGGAGTGCTTGGGGGCAGGGGGAGAATCAGCCCCAGCATTTT; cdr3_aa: CAWSAWGQGENQPQHF
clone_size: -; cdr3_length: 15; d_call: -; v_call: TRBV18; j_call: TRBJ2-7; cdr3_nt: TGTGCCAGCTCACCACCGATTAGCGGAAGTTACGAGCAGTACTTC; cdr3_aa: CASSPPISGSYEQYF